This T cell receptor (beta chain) was observed in a study of shared clonotypes between healthy human individuals. Overall study context: There were three CD4 naive, three CD4 memory, two CD8 naive and one CD8 memory plates per donor. General study findings and limits: Unshared clonotypes carried lower generation probabilities than those common to all four donors. Naive subsets generally had larger estimated richness than memory subsets.

A roughly 200 ng quantity of DNA, roughly 30,000 T cell genomes, went into the sorted-subset replicate PCRs. The assay was immunoSEQ multiplex PCR, and TCRdb's table has in-frame clones only and misses some. Of some 2.1 million clones in the sample, approximately 92% were seen once. The naive CD8 fraction comprised CD45RO-negative cells positively selected for CCR7 and excluded terminally differentiated effector memory CD45RA+ cells. As concerns this clone: What it recognizes is unknown.

Germline V CDR1 and CDR2: SGHAT, FQNNGV. The CDR3 covers 16 residues. Trimming took 3 bases from V and 1 from J, leaving 13 bases between them. The material sequenced was naive CD8+ T cells from PBMCs. The rearrangement joins TRBV11-2 to TRBJ2-1; D may be TRBD2 (5 bases). The source is a man aged 18 to 30 in good health. Some clones in this sample may be carry-over from other donors' samples. As DNA, the CDR3 is TGTGCCAGCAGCTTGCTAGCCGCTAGATCCTACAATGAGCAGTTCTTC. Its translation is CASSLLAARSYNEQFF. Full variable domain (rest looked up from reference TRBV11-2 and TRBJ2-1): EAGVAQSPRYKIIEKRQSVAFWCNPISGHATLYWYQQILGQGPKLLIQFQNNGVVDDSQLPKDRFSAERLKGVDSTLKIQPAKLEDSAVYLCASSLLAARSYNEQFFGPGTRLTVL.